The 16 T cell receptor beta chains presented below share a single source sample, sequenced in a study of blood T cell repertoires in COVID-19. TCRdb's copy holds only in-frame clones and misses some; the assay was immunoSEQ multiplex PCR. The sample lists approximately 150,000 clones, approximately 86% occurring once. The sequencing input was peripheral blood. Receptors originate from an elderly woman with COVID-19, enrolled during active disease.

The rearrangement joins TRBV6-5 to TRBJ2-7; 9 nucleotides match TRBD1. From germline, CDR1 is MNHEY and CDR2 SVGAGI. J was trimmed by 9 bases and V by 6 bases; bases with no gene match: 12. CDR3 size: 14 residues. This CDR3 reads CASSQTGTGIVQYF. The CDR3 nucleotides read TGTGCCAGCAGCCAAACCGGGACAGGGATCGTGCAGTACTTC.

The chain employs TRBV7-6 and TRBJ2-1; TRBD2 matches 9 bases. Germline V gives CDR1 SGHVS, CDR2 FNYEAQ. Germline trimming cut 8 bases from V and 6 bases from J; bases unmatched to any gene: 5. This CDR3 comprises 13 residues. The CDR3 spells CASSSGMGNEQFF. In nucleotides, the CDR3 is TGTGCCAGCTCTAGCGGGATGGGCAATGAGCAGTTCTTC.

CDR3 residues: CASSQAPDSWNEKLFF. The DNA of the CDR3 is TGTGCCAGCAGCCAAGCCCCCGACAGCTGGAATGAAAAACTGTTTTTT. V and J are TRBV3-1 (or the pseudogene TRBV3-2) and TRBJ1-4; TRBD1 is a possible D gene (5 bases). This CDR3 has 16 residues. V lost 1 base and J 5 bases, leaving 14 bases between the germline ends. From germline, CDR1 is LGHDT and CDR2 YNNKEL (reference sequence).

This chain joins TRBV28 and TRBJ1-5; D is perhaps TRBD1 (6 bases). This CDR3 is built from 15 residues. The germline V gene encodes CDR1 MDHEN and CDR2 SYDVKM. V lost 6 bases and J 2 bases, leaving 14 bases between the germline ends. The DNA for the CDR3 is TGTGCCAGCAGATCGCAGGGGAGCGGCAATCAGCCCCAGCATTTT. It is translated as CASRSQGSGNQPQHF.

The rearrangement uses TRBV3-1 (or the pseudogene TRBV3-2) and TRBJ2-5; 8 positions agree with TRBD2. This CDR3 has 15 residues. Germline V gene sequence: CDR1 LGHDT, CDR2 YNNKEL (reference sequence). J was trimmed by 6 bases and V by 6 bases; bases with no gene match: 12. CDR3 coding DNA: TGTGCCAGCAGTCTATCGGGACTAGTTAAACAGACCCAGTACTTC. The encoded protein is CASSLSGLVKQTQYF.

This chain uses TRBV11-3 with TRBJ2-1; the D gene is possibly TRBD2 (5 bases). CDR1 is SGHNT, CDR2 YENEEA, per germline. The CDR3 has 13 residues. Trimming cost V 5 bases and J 8 bases, with 13 bases left between them. In DNA, the CDR3 is TGTGCCAGCAGCCCCCGGGATTCATATGAGCAGTTCTTC. It codes for CASSPRDSYEQFF.

This clone was counted once. The chain is built from TRBV6-2 or TRBV6-3 and TRBJ1-3, with 9 bases fitting TRBD1. The length of the CDR3 is 16 residues. V dropped 4 bases and J dropped 0; count of bases not matched to a gene: 4. The germline V gene has CDR1 MNHEY and CDR2 SVGEGT. CDR3 bases: TGTGCCAGCAGTTTCGGACAGGGGAGCTCTGGAAACACCATATATTTT. Protein product: CASSFGQGSSGNTIYF.

The chain couples TRBV13 to TRBJ2-7, with TRBD2 as a possible D gene (6 bases). Per the germline V gene, CDR1 is PRHDT and CDR2 is FYEKMQ (reference sequence). V was clipped by 2 bases and J by 5 bases, with 16 bases between them. The length of the CDR3 is 15 residues. This chain's CDR3 is CASSLKGGTPNEQYF. DNA of the CDR3: TGTGCCAGCAGCTTAAAGGGCGGGACTCCCAACGAGCAGTACTTC.

The J gene is TRBJ2-5, the V gene TRBV5-1; TRBD1 is a possible D gene (6 bases). The V end was cut by 4 bases, the J end by 2 bases, with 9 bases between. The CDR3 sequence is 13 residues long. Germline CDR1 reads SGHRS; CDR2 reads YFSETQ. CDR3 region: CASSPGTQETQYF. CDR3 coding DNA: TGCGCCAGCAGCCCCGGGACACAAGAGACCCAGTACTTC.

The CDR3 loop reads CASSLGQGSYTGELFF. CDR3 DNA sequence: TGCGCCAGCAGCCTGGGACAGGGAAGCTACACCGGGGAGCTGTTTTTT. The V gene is TRBV4-1, the J gene TRBJ2-2; TRBD1 aligns across 9 bases. The CDR3 length is 16 residues. The germline V gene has CDR1 MGHRA and CDR2 YSYEKL. Trimming cost V 4 bases and J 3 bases; bases outside gene matches: 6.

CDR3 amino acids: CASSLGREGTEAFF. The CDR3 DNA reads as TGTGCCAGCAGCTTAGGGAGGGAGGGCACTGAAGCTTTCTTT. The chain has TRBV7-2 and TRBJ1-1; D is undetermined. The CDR3 spans 14 residues. Germline-derived CDR1 and CDR2 are SGHTA and FQGNSA. Trimming stripped 1 base from V and 4 bases from J, with 10 bases between.

The CDR3 DNA is TGCGCCAGCAGCTCCGGACTAGCGGGAGGGGCGAATGAGCAGTTCTTC. It translates to CASSSGLAGGANEQFF. This chain uses TRBV5-1 with TRBJ2-1, with 15 bases identical to TRBD2. Germline values: CDR1 SGHRS, CDR2 YFSETQ. The CDR3 has 16 residues. V was pared by 3 bases and J by 7 bases, with 5 bases of the junction left unmatched.

The DNA of the CDR3 is TGTGCCAGCAGTTACGGGGTAGGGGTGGGGCTCAATCAGCCCCAGTATTTT. This translates into CASSYGVGVGLNQPQYF. The chain joins TRBV6-2 or TRBV6-3 to TRBJ1-5; the D gene is possibly TRBD1 (5 bases). The J call may be faulty, since TRBJ2-3 better matches the DNA end. The V gene's germline CDR1 is MNHEY and CDR2 SVGEGT. This CDR3 has 17 residues.

This clone has at least ten counts. J is TRBJ1-2 and V is TRBV6-6, with 7 bases aligning to TRBD1. The CDR3 is 14 amino acids. CDR1 is MNHNY, CDR2 SVGAGI, per germline (reference sequence). V trimming: 8 bases; J trimming: 7 bases; junction bases outside the gene matches: 13. This CDR3 is CASLTFGQVAGYTF. CDR3 in DNA: TGTGCCAGCCTAACTTTTGGACAGGTGGCTGGCTACACCTTC.

The chain recombines TRBV2 with TRBJ1-1; 9 bases match TRBD1. CDR3 length: 15 amino acids. V lost 6 bases, J lost 6 bases, and 11 bases stayed unmatched. CDR1 and CDR2 from the germline V gene are SNHLY and FYNNEI. CDR3: CASRSSGTGRAEAFF. The CDR3 DNA reads TGTGCCAGCAGATCGTCCGGGACAGGGAGGGCTGAAGCTTTCTTT.

This clone was picked up one time. The chain uses TRBV5-4 and TRBJ1-1; no clear D gene. The V gene lost 3 bases and the J gene lost 3 bases, with 12 bases spanning the gap. The CDR3 is 14 residues long. Germline assignment: CDR1 SGHNT and CDR2 YYREEE (reference sequence). This CDR3 reads CASSSRDQDTEAFF. CDR3 nucleotide sequence: TGTGCCAGCAGCTCTCGAGATCAGGACACTGAAGCTTTCTTT.